The T cell receptor beta chain described here comes from a study of CD8 T cells in ankylosing spondylitis. From the 5' RACE reads, TCRdb called clonotypes with MiXCR, one entry per CDR3 protein. The sample has some 130,000 distinct CDR3 sequences; roughly 10% are singletons. The CDR3 is 14 residues long. The germline V gene has CDR1 SGHRS and CDR2 YFSETQ. V lost 4 bases, J lost 1 base, and 8 bases lay in between. Findings and limits, study-wide: Within ankylosing spondylitis blood, a TCR beta motif made up of under 10 highly homologous variants appeared to be characteristic.

This clonotype occurred many times. The antigen is unknown. The TCR comes from a female donor with ankylosing spondylitis or in good health (not recorded which). The sample consisted of blood, either unsorted or a sorted T cell fraction (not recorded which). This chain connects TRBV5-1 to TRBJ2-2; D gene unclear. CDR3 bases: TGCGCCAGCAGCCCCGCCCTGAACACCGGGGAGCTGTTTTTT. This translates into CASSPALNTGELFF.